What follows describes a single T cell receptor (beta chain). The data stem from a study of T cell changes during pregnancy in multiple sclerosis. Sequencing used immunoSEQ multiplex PCR; TCRdb keeps in-frame clones, though not all of them. Of 35,000 to 45,000 clones in the sample, about 89% were seen once. This sample comprised CD4+ T cells from peripheral blood mononuclear cells, obtained in the first trimester of pregnancy. The source is a female donor with multiple sclerosis, enrolled in a pregnancy study.

The CDR3 reads CASSQDTGTGVGYTF. In DNA, the CDR3 is TGCGCCAGCAGCCAAGATACCGGGACAGGGGTTGGCTACACCTTC. V gene TRBV4-3 combines with J gene TRBJ1-2, with 10 bases matching TRBD1. Looked up from germline, CDR1 is LGHNA and CDR2 is YSLEER. This CDR3 has 15 residues. V shed 0 bases, J shed 7 bases, and the junction held 5 bases outside the gene matches.